This T cell receptor beta chain was sequenced in a study of regulatory T cells in long-lasting Graves disease. This clonotype occurred many times. Germline V lookup: CDR1 MDHEN, CDR2 SYDVKM. V lost 3 bases and J 2 bases, leaving 11 bases between the germline ends. The CDR3 runs 14 residues. To make TCR beta libraries, researchers used iRepertoire HTBI primers and Arm-PCR of CDR3 regions. TCRdb independently ran MiXCR on the multiplex PCR reads; one entry per CDR3 protein. Counted here are some 410,000 distinct CDR3 sequences, about 17% occurring once; the ten biggest clones make up roughly 10%. Described time point: newly diagnosed GD, antithyroid drugs for less than 3 months. Preparation of the TCR library used RNA extracted from PBMCs. This sample was also put to use in a study of T cells in Graves' hyperthyroidism and ophthalmopathy.

The clonotype comes from a woman between 25 and 40 years old with Graves disease. The chain carries TRBV28 and TRBJ2-7, with a tentative D call TRBD2 (6 bases). Sample: peripheral blood mononuclear cells (PBMCs), taken at new diagnosis, from a patient treated with antithyroid drugs. The CDR3: CASSFPTGAYEQYF. The CDR3 DNA reads as TGTGCCAGCAGTTTTCCGACGGGAGCCTACGAGCAGTACTTC.